This TCR beta chain was found in a study of T cell responses to AZD1222 COVID-19 vaccine. Study outcomes and limitations: Spike-specific TCR repertoires showed rising breadth and depth after two AZD1222 doses. Donor demographics were predominantly white British with a female majority; clonal diversity may be underestimated.

Sequenced by immunoSEQ multiplex PCR; TCRdb stores in-frame clones only, minus some. The table includes around 130,000 clones, under 95% detected once. Germline lookup yields CDR1 MNHEY and CDR2 SVGEGT. CDR3 length equals 15 residues. Trimming removed 4 bases at V and 0 bases at J, with 11 bases between. In the case of this clone: Its antigen is not known.

This chain uses TRBV6-2 or TRBV6-3 with TRBJ2-3; D uncertain. The clonotype comes from an adult who received the MenACWY meningococcal vaccine as a control. This material consisted of peripheral blood, taken 28 days after the second dose of the MenACWY control vaccine. This CDR3 is CASSFGTDSTDTQYF. The CDR3 DNA sequence: TGTGCCAGCAGTTTCGGAACAGATAGCACAGATACGCAGTATTTT.